This TCR beta chain is drawn from a study of technical replicates of blood from a handful of donors. Sequencing was performed with immunoSEQ multiplex PCR; in TCRdb, only in-frame clones are kept and a portion is missing. Counted here are about 80,000 clones, about 92% occurring once; the ten biggest clones make up approximately 0.37%. V lost 4 bases to trimming and J lost 0 bases, with 6 bases between them. The CDR3 extends over 13 amino acids. Germline CDR1 reads MGHDK; CDR2 reads SYGVNS. The rearrangement joins TRBV25-1 to TRBJ1-2; perhaps TRBD1 as D (5 bases). The sequencing input was T cells isolated from PBMCs. The sequence was obtained from a human donor in good health. DNA of the CDR3: TGTGCCAGCAGTGTGACAGCTAACTATGGCTACACCTTC. Translation gives CASSVTANYGYTF.